This TCR beta chain was found in a study of shared clonotypes between healthy human individuals. The CDR3 covers 16 residues. Germline assignment: CDR1 SGHTA and CDR2 FQGNSA. The ends were cut back, 5 bases at V and 5 bases at J, with 21 bases in the middle. Points on this clone: The antigen remains undetermined.

Each subset's genomic DNA was shared equally among a number of immunoSEQ plates. Sequenced by immunoSEQ multiplex PCR; TCRdb stores in-frame clones only, minus some. Of some 1 million clones listed, approximately 70% are singletons. A split of CD4+ cells into CD45RA+ naive and CD45RA-negative memory subsets was performed. Study-wide results and limits: Represented diversity (both genetic and exposure-history) was limited by the small number of donors. Clonotypes shared by all four donors outscored non-shared clonotypes in generation probability.

This receptor was taken from a man aged 18 to 29 in good health. The chain joins TRBV7-2 to TRBJ1-2; no firm D call. The sample was memory CD4+ T cells sorted from blood. Subset specified: CD45RA-negative fraction. The CDR3 spells CASSRSFYSARYGYTF. The CDR3 nucleotides read TGTGCCAGCAGCCGATCCTTTTATTCAGCCCGGTATGGCTACACCTTC.